The clone carrying this T cell receptor beta chain has ten or more counts. The antigen is undetermined. Through Arm-PCR of CDR3 regions and iRepertoire HTBI primers, TCR beta libraries were built. TCRdb analysed the multiplex PCR reads with MiXCR anew, one entry per CDR3 protein. The table includes about 610,000 distinct CDR3 sequences, about 16% detected once. This entry is derived from a study of regulatory T cells in long-lasting Graves disease. Study conclusions and caveats: With some 2,800 shared public clonotypes, persistent patients exceeded new patients, who shared over 850. Thyroid tissue was not studied; only peripheral blood was.

The CDR3 sequence is 16 residues long. J lost 0 bases, V lost 3 bases, and 7 bases had no gene match. CDR1 and CDR2 (germline): MRHNA, SNTAGT. Stated time point: newly diagnosed GD, antithyroid drugs for less than 3 months. Isolated PBMC RNA provided the starting material for the TCR library. Patients came from an endocrinology department in Xi'an, China. These records were also assigned to another study, of T cells in Graves' hyperthyroidism and ophthalmopathy. Per that paper: Graves' hyperthyroidism without ophthalmopathy progression within 18 months was termed stable.

The chain has TRBV6-4 and TRBJ2-5, with 7 bases lining up with TRBD1. The sample here was peripheral blood mononuclear cells (PBMCs), taken at new diagnosis, from a patient treated with antithyroid drugs. The TCR was taken from a man younger than 30 with Graves disease. CDR3 amino acids: CASSDCIRGYQETQYF. The CDR3 DNA follows: TGTGCCAGCAGTGATTGTATCAGGGGGTACCAAGAGACCCAGTACTTC.